This is a list of T cell receptor beta chains from one sample in a study of CD8+ T cells in alopecia areata. Libraries were prepared by immunoSEQ multiplex PCR; TCRdb keeps only in-frame clonotypes and omits some of them. Of about 180,000 clones in the sample, just under 60% were seen once. Sequencing was performed on CD4+ T cells sorted from blood, taken at week 0. The receptors were gathered from a human donor with alopecia areata. The CDR3 runs from the conserved cysteine through the conserved F or W. A D gene is named only where the DNA matches it firmly. Where a row states a size, it is once, few, many or the class of an expanded clone; other rows omit it.

j_call: TRBJ2-2
v_call: TRBV6-1
clone_size: few
d_call: TRBD2
cdr3_nt: TGTGCCAGCAGTTTTAGCGGGGGGAGGACCGGGGAGCTGTTTTTT
cdr3_aa: CASSFSGGRTGELFF

j_call: TRBJ1-1
v_call: TRBV4-2
clone_size: NA
d_call: NA
cdr3_nt: TGTGCCAGCAGCCAAGAGTACGAGGGGTTCGGTGAAGCTTTCTTT
cdr3_aa: CASSQEYEGFGEAFF

j_call: TRBJ1-2
v_call: TRBV20-1
clone_size: NA
d_call: NA
cdr3_nt: TGCAGTGTGGGCAGATCCTATGGCTACACCTTC
cdr3_aa: CSVGRSYGYTF

j_call: TRBJ2-5
v_call: TRBV9
clone_size: NA
d_call: NA
cdr3_nt: TGTGCCAGCAGCGTAGGATTGGGTCAAGAGACCCAGTACTTC
cdr3_aa: CASSVGLGQETQYF

j_call: TRBJ2-7
v_call: TRBV11-2
clone_size: NA
d_call: TRBD1
cdr3_nt: TGTGCCAGCAGCCAGCCTGGACAGGGGCCCTACGAGCAGTACTTC
cdr3_aa: CASSQPGQGPYEQYF

j_call: TRBJ2-3
v_call: TRBV5-1
clone_size: NA
d_call: NA
cdr3_nt: TGCGCCAGCAGCTTGGTCCTTATAGCGGCAGTCGCCGGAGATACGCAGTATTTT
cdr3_aa: CASSLVLIAAVAGDTQYF

j_call: TRBJ1-5
v_call: TRBV7-2
clone_size: NA
d_call: NA
cdr3_nt: TGTGCCAGCAGCCTAGTGAGGGGCAATCAGCCCCAGCATTTT
cdr3_aa: CASSLVRGNQPQHF

j_call: TRBJ1-4
v_call: TRBV29-1
clone_size: once
d_call: NA
cdr3_nt: TGCAGCGCCCTAGGGGCAGTAAATGAAAAACTGTTTTTT
cdr3_aa: CSALGAVNEKLFF

j_call: TRBJ1-6
v_call: TRBV30
clone_size: NA
d_call: NA
cdr3_nt: TGTGCCTGGAGGGGTGGGAGCTCCTATAATTCACCCCTCCACTTT
cdr3_aa: CAWRGGSSYNSPLHF

j_call: TRBJ1-1
v_call: TRBV7-9
clone_size: NA
d_call: NA
cdr3_nt: TGTGCCAGCAGCTTAGGGAATGGGATGAACACTGAAGCTTTCTTT
cdr3_aa: CASSLGNGMNTEAFF

j_call: TRBJ1-2
v_call: TRBV9
clone_size: NA
d_call: NA
cdr3_nt: TGTGCCAGCAGCGTAGCTCTAGGGGGATCGGTTTATGGCTACACCTTC
cdr3_aa: CASSVALGGSVYGYTF

j_call: TRBJ1-6
v_call: TRBV6-5
clone_size: NA
d_call: TRBD1
cdr3_nt: TGTGCCAGCATGACAGGGACCCTTTCACCCCTCCACTTT
cdr3_aa: CASMTGTLSPLHF

j_call: TRBJ2-7
v_call: TRBV29-1
clone_size: NA
d_call: TRBD1
cdr3_nt: TGCAGCGTGGAGGACAGGGCGACCTACGAGCAGTACTTC
cdr3_aa: CSVEDRATYEQYF